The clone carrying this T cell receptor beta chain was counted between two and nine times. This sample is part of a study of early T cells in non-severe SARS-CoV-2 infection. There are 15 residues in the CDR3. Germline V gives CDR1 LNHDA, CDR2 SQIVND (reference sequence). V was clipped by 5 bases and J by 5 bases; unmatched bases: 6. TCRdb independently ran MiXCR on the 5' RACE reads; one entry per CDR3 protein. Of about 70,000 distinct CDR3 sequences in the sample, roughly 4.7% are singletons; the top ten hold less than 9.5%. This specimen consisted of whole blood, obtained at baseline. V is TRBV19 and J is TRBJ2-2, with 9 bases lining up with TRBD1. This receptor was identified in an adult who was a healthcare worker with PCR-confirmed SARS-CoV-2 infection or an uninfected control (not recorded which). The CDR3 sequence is CASSAGQGFTGELFF. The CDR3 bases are TGTGCCAGTAGTGCCGGACAGGGGTTTACCGGGGAGCTGTTTTTT.